Listed here are 26 T cell receptor beta chains from one sample, sequenced in a study of cytomegalovirus exposure and HLA in healthy donors listed by TCRdb under 2017. Library creation used the immunoSEQ multiplex PCR assay. For the multiplex PCR, a mixture combining 60 forward primers for TCR Vbeta segments and 13 reverse primers for TCR Jbeta segments was used. The table comes from immuneACCESS by way of TCRdb, which keeps in-frame sequences with V and J called. Part of the clones is missing from these tables; in studies checked, under half for an unresolved V gene and the rest for unknown reasons. In all, the sample holds 150,000 to 200,000 clones, and around 74% of those were seen once. The ten largest clones take up 2% to 2.5% of the sample. The material sequenced was PBMCs. The receptors shown here come from a female donor in good health and CMV-seronegative.

J is TRBJ2-7 and V is TRBV10-1; D is unclear. The CDR3 consists of 14 residues. Trimming removed 7 bases from V and 2 bases from J, with 15 bases in between. Germline V gene lookup returns CDR1 WNHNN and CDR2 SYGVQD (reference sequence). In nucleotides, the CDR3 is TGCGCCAGCACCTCCGGAGTGGCCCCCTACGAGCAGTACTTC. Translated: CASTSGVAPYEQYF.

This clone came up once. CDR3 nucleotide sequence: TGTGCCAGCAGCTTAGCCCGGAATGAGCAGTTCTTC. Translated, it gives CASSLARNEQFF. The rearrangement joins TRBV7-2 to TRBJ2-1; D unclear. This CDR3 has 12 amino acids. The V gene's germline CDR1 is SGHTA and CDR2 FQGNSA. Trimming removed 0 bases from V and 7 bases from J, with 4 bases in between.

This chain joins TRBV19 and TRBJ1-1, with D unresolved. The CDR3 spans 15 residues. Trimming cost V 1 base and J 1 base, with 10 bases left between them. The germline CDR1 and CDR2 sequences are LNHDA and SQIVND (reference sequence). The DNA for the CDR3 is TGTGCCAGTAGTATAGTCTCACATACGAACACTGAAGCTTTCTTT. Encoded protein: CASSIVSHTNTEAFF.

V is TRBV30 and J is TRBJ1-3, with D uncertain. With 3 bases removed from V and 7 bases from J, the gap between germline ends came to 10 bases. Per the germline V gene, CDR1 is GTSNPN and CDR2 is SVGIG (reference sequence). The CDR3 is 12 residues long. CDR3 amino acids: CAWSPTLNTIYF. The CDR3 nucleotides are TGTGCCTGGAGCCCTACTCTGAACACCATATATTTT.

The chain carries TRBV19 and TRBJ1-1, with TRBD1 as a possible D gene (6 bases). V was trimmed by 3 bases and J by 1 base, leaving 9 bases between them. Per germline, CDR1 LNHDA and CDR2 SQIVND (reference sequence). The CDR3 loop spans 14 amino acids. CDR3 loop: CASSITGRNTEAFF. In nucleotides, the CDR3 is TGTGCCAGTAGTATTACAGGGCGGAACACTGAAGCTTTCTTT.

This clone was observed a handful of times. The chain combines TRBV5-1 with TRBJ1-2; D call uncertain. This CDR3 has 12 residues. V dropped 0 bases and J dropped 13 bases, with 13 bases sitting between them. Germline V gene lookup returns CDR1 SGHRS and CDR2 YFSETQ. CDR3 sequence (DNA): TGCGCCAGCAGCTTGGACAGCGGGCGGTTCACCTTC. This gives the protein CASSLDSGRFTF.

This clone was seen only a few times. The rearrangement joins TRBV18 to TRBJ1-5; 7 nucleotides line up with TRBD1. Trimming took 3 bases from V and 2 from J; bases not matched to a gene: 4. The CDR3 has 15 amino acids. Germline V lookup: CDR1 KGHSH, CDR2 LQKENI. The CDR3 spells CASSPTGKGNQPQHF. CDR3 nucleotides: TGTGCCAGCTCACCGACAGGGAAGGGCAATCAGCCCCAGCATTTT. The full variable domain, with the rest looked up from reference TRBV18 and TRBJ1-5, is NAGVMQNPRHLVRRRGQEARLRCSPMKGHSHVYWYRQLPEEGLKFMVYLQKENIIDESGMPKERFSAEFPKEGPSILRIQQVVRGDSAAYFCASSPTGKGNQPQHFGDGTRLSIL.

The chain recombines TRBV9 with TRBJ1-2; D may be TRBD1 (6 bases). CDR3 length equals 15 residues. The V gene's germline CDR1 is SGDLS and CDR2 YYNGEE. Between the trimmed V and J ends, which lost 3 bases and 8 bases, there was a span of 20 bases. CDR3 loop: CASSAQTGSRRGYTF. For the CDR3, the DNA is TGTGCCAGCAGCGCCCAGACAGGTTCCCGGCGCGGCTACACCTTC.

The J gene is TRBJ2-6, the V gene TRBV10-3; tentatively, D is TRBD1 (5 bases). V was trimmed by 7 bases and J by 0 bases, leaving 13 bases between them. Germline V gene data show CDR1 as ENHRY and CDR2 as SYGVKD. The CDR3 has 16 amino acids. The CDR3 spells CAINPTGVSGANVLTF. CDR3 in DNA: TGTGCCATCAATCCTACAGGCGTCTCTGGGGCCAACGTCCTGACTTTC.

This chain links TRBV6-1 with TRBJ1-2; D gene uncertain. Per germline, CDR1 MNHNS and CDR2 SASEGT. The CDR3 contains 13 residues. V shed 3 bases and J shed 4 bases, with 9 bases lying between them. This CDR3 is CASSDLTTYGYTF. CDR3 in DNA: TGTGCCAGCAGTGATTTGACAACCTATGGCTACACCTTC.

The chain joins TRBV2 to TRBJ2-3, with D possibly TRBD1 on 5 matching bases. The CDR3 covers 16 residues. Between the trimmed V and J ends, which lost 6 bases and 1 base, there was a span of 17 bases. From germline, CDR1 is SNHLY and CDR2 FYNNEI. CDR3 sequence (DNA): TGTGCCAGCAGGACGCGTCAGGGAACTGGCACAGATACGCAGTATTTT. Translated, it gives CASRTRQGTGTDTQYF.

This chain joins TRBV19 and TRBJ1-1; TRBD1 matches at 10 bases. J gave up 2 bases and V 7 bases, and 7 bases lay outside the gene matches. Germline values: CDR1 LNHDA, CDR2 SQIVND (reference sequence). This CDR3 contains 15 residues. The CDR3 DNA sequence: TGTGCCAGTACGGACAGGGGGTTGATTAACACTGAAGCTTTCTTT. Protein: CASTDRGLINTEAFF.

The chain's CDR3 is CASSLLRGADSPLHF. In DNA, the CDR3 is TGTGCCAGCAGCTTATTACGGGGGGCTGATTCACCCCTCCACTTT. This rearrangement joins TRBV7-2 to TRBJ1-6; TRBD1 might be the D (6 bases). Germline values: CDR1 SGHTA, CDR2 FQGNSA. Between the trimmed V and J ends, which lost 2 bases and 8 bases, there was a span of 13 bases. The CDR3 sequence is 15 residues long.

This chain uses TRBV2 with TRBJ2-7, with 10 nucleotides matching TRBD1. With 3 bases clipped from V and 3 bases from J, the junction kept 5 bases outside the gene matches. In germline, CDR1 is SNHLY, CDR2 FYNNEI. The CDR3 loop spans 15 amino acids. The CDR3 region has the DNA TGTGCCAGCAGTGAGAGGACAGGGGGACGCTACGAGCAGTACTTC. It codes for CASSERTGGRYEQYF. The full variable domain, in which reference TRBV2 and TRBJ2-7 provide the parts outside the CDR3, is EPEVTQTPSHQVTQMGQEVILRCVPISNHLYFYWYRQILGQKVEFLVSFYNNEISEKSEIFDDQFSVERPDGSNFTLKIRSTKLEDSAMYFCASSERTGGRYEQYFGPGTRLTVT.

Only one count was recorded for this clone. The J gene is TRBJ2-3, the V gene TRBV9; the D is unclear. The CDR3 is 15 amino acids. The V and J ends lost 2 bases and 4 bases respectively, with 14 bases between them. Germline-derived CDR1 and CDR2 are SGDLS and YYNGEE. DNA for the CDR3: TGTGCCAGCAGCGTGATCAGCGTTGGAGCAGATACGCAGTATTTT. This gives the protein CASSVISVGADTQYF.

The V and J genes are TRBV30 and TRBJ1-2; 9 positions match TRBD1. Per the germline V gene, CDR1 is GTSNPN and CDR2 is SVGIG (reference sequence). The trim removed 4 bases at V and 3 bases at J, leaving 3 bases unmatched. This CDR3 region has 13 residues. The CDR3 loop is CAWNRGLYYGYTF. The CDR3 DNA reads TGTGCCTGGAACAGGGGGCTGTACTATGGCTACACCTTC.

This chain connects TRBV2 to TRBJ1-1; D perhaps matches TRBD1 (6 bases). CDR1 is SNHLY and CDR2 is FYNNEI in the germline V gene. This CDR3 contains 11 residues. V was pared by 8 bases and J by 8 bases, with 12 bases between. The CDR3 loop reads CASEYTGEAFF. CDR3 sequence (DNA): TGTGCCAGCGAGTACACAGGGGAAGCTTTCTTT.

The chain links TRBV10-3 to TRBJ1-6; tentative D call: TRBD1 (6 bases). This CDR3 region has 15 residues. V dropped 2 bases and J dropped 5 bases, with 10 bases sitting between them. Germline-derived CDR1 and CDR2 are ENHRY and SYGVKD. CDR3 sequence: CAISEGQTNNSPLHF. CDR3 in DNA: TGTGCCATCAGTGAGGGACAGACGAATAATTCACCCCTCCACTTT.

V usage is TRBV5-1 and J usage is TRBJ2-6; tentatively, D is TRBD1 (6 bases). Between the trimmed V and J ends, which lost 7 bases and 1 base, there was a span of 12 bases. The CDR3 has 15 residues. The germline CDR1 and CDR2 sequences are SGHRS and YFSETQ. CDR3 nucleotide sequence: TGCGCCAGCCGCCTCACAGGGTCTGGGGCCAACGTCCTGACTTTC. It yields the protein CASRLTGSGANVLTF.

As DNA, the CDR3 is TGTGCCAGCAGTTTTTCCCGGGACAGGGGGACCGGGGAGCTGTTTTTT. Translation gives CASSFSRDRGTGELFF. The chain employs TRBV11-2 and TRBJ2-2; 11 positions match TRBD1. The length of the CDR3 is 16 residues. Losses at the gene ends were 6 bases for V and 5 bases for J; bases not matched to a gene: 8. CDR1 is SGHAT, CDR2 FQNNGV, per germline.

This clone was seen more than once but under ten times. V and J are TRBV11-1 and TRBJ1-2; D might be TRBD1 (5 bases). The length of the CDR3 is 12 residues. CDR1 is SGHAT, CDR2 FQDESV, per germline (reference sequence). V lost 4 bases and J lost 4, with 7 bases in between. DNA for the CDR3: TGTGCCAGCAGCTGGAGGGGCTATGGCTACACCTTC. As protein: CASSWRGYGYTF.

V is TRBV11-2 and J is TRBJ1-5; TRBD1 is a possible D gene (5 bases). V lost 4 bases to trimming and J lost 0 bases, with 7 bases between them. The length of the CDR3 is 14 residues. Germline values: CDR1 SGHAT, CDR2 FQNNGV. DNA for the CDR3: TGTGCCAGCAGCTCCGACAGTAGCAATCAGCCCCAGCATTTT. As protein: CASSSDSSNQPQHF.

J is TRBJ2-5 and V is TRBV6-1; D is uncertain. The germline V and J ends were trimmed by 10 bases and 0 bases, with 12 bases remaining between them. There are 13 residues in the CDR3. Germline V gene sequence: CDR1 MNHNS, CDR2 SASEGT. CDR3 residues: CATATVYQETQYF. As DNA, the CDR3 is TGTGCCACCGCTACAGTGTACCAAGAGACCCAGTACTTC.

This clone showed up just once. This chain joins TRBV10-2 and TRBJ2-1; 9 bases are shared with TRBD1. The length of the CDR3 is 15 residues. Germline V CDR1 and CDR2: WSHSY, SAAADI. The ends lost 6 bases at V and 8 bases at J; junction bases unmatched: 11. The CDR3 is CASRAWDREVHEQFF. For the CDR3, the DNA is TGCGCCAGCAGGGCGTGGGACAGGGAGGTGCATGAGCAGTTCTTC.

The CDR3 sequence: CAWSGHPYEQYF. The CDR3 DNA is TGTGCCTGGAGTGGACACCCCTACGAGCAGTACTTC. This rearrangement joins TRBV30 to TRBJ2-7; no definite D call. Trimming took 1 base from V and 2 from J, leaving 6 bases between them. The CDR3 has 12 amino acids. Germline V gives CDR1 GTSNPN, CDR2 SVGIG (reference sequence).

This sequence joins TRBV6-1 and TRBJ2-7, with TRBD1 matching 7 bases. The CDR3 length is 13 residues. V trimming: 6 bases; J trimming: 5 bases; junction bases outside the gene matches: 7. Germline V gives CDR1 MNHNS, CDR2 SASEGT. CDR3 residues: CASRTGVGNEQYF. The CDR3 DNA reads TGTGCCAGCAGAACAGGGGTTGGAAACGAGCAGTACTTC.